The clone carrying this TCR beta chain was recorded many times. These data belong to a study of T cells in Graves' hyperthyroidism and ophthalmopathy. Trimming cost V 5 bases and J 2 bases, with 9 bases left between them. The CDR3 has 13 residues. Germline V CDR1 and CDR2: LGHNT, FRNRAP. RNA transcripts served as the template for amplifying TCR beta CDR3 regions. HTBI primers drove first-round RT-PCR of the TCR CDR3. TCRdb ran MiXCR on the multiplex PCR reads and lists one entry per CDR3 protein. The sample comprises roughly 350,000 distinct CDR3 sequences, about 13% of which are singletons, and roughly 33% rests with the top ten.

This chain joins TRBV12-5 and TRBJ1-1; D is unresolved. The sequence came from a woman aged 40 to 55 with Graves' ophthalmopathy. The sequenced sample consisted of blood. The CDR3 bases are TGTGCTAGTGGTATAGGGCTTAACACTGAAGCTTTCTTT. Its translation: CASGIGLNTEAFF.